This TCR beta chain came from a study of cytomegalovirus exposure and HLA in healthy donors. Study results and limitations: Within a later analysis, the majority of CMV-associated TCR beta chains appeared HLA-restricted. A later analysis showed HLA-associated TCR beta chains outstripping equally common others in clonal expansion.

Details on this clone: Its antigen is as yet unknown.

The PCR used 60 Vbeta and 13 Jbeta primers. Study processing details: Approximately 12 million of the roughly 80 million unique TCR beta chains counted in a later analysis were shared. The protocol was immunoSEQ multiplex PCR, while the TCRdb copy is restricted to in-frame clones and leaves out a portion. D and trimming come from the DNA, and the V and J calls and clone size come from that table. The top ten hold around 2% of the sample, which has approximately 150,000 clones, 80% seen once. The specimen was PBMCs. The sequence derives from a human donor in good health.

CDR3 amino acids: CASSVRDRVVGQPQHF. In nucleotides, the CDR3 is TGTGCCAGCAGTGTCCGGGACAGGGTGGTGGGGCAGCCCCAGCATTTT. J is TRBJ1-5 and V is TRBV6-1; 9 nucleotides agree with TRBD1. Germline CDR1 and CDR2: MNHNS and SASEGT. Trimming removed 4 bases from V and 7 bases from J; junction bases left unmatched: 11. The CDR3 loop spans 16 amino acids.